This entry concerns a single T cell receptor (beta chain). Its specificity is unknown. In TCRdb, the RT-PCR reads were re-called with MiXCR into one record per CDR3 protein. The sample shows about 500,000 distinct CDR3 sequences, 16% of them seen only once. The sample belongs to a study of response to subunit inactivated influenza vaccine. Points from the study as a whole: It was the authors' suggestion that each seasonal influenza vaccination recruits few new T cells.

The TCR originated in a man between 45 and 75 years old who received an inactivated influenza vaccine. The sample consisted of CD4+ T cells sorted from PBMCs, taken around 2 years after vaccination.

The CDR3 region has the DNA TGCAGCGTTGAGGATGTTAAGGGACGAGAAGCTTTCTTT. Translating it yields CSVEDVKGREAFF. The rearrangement uses TRBV29-1 and TRBJ1-1; D perhaps matches TRBD1 (5 bases). Germline CDR1 SQVTM, CDR2 ANQGSEA. V lost 3 bases and J lost 8, with 16 bases in between. The CDR3 length is 13 residues.